This T cell receptor (beta chain) was retrieved from a study of blood T cell repertoires in COVID-19. Turning to the study itself: From the United States, Italy and Spain came samples of acute and convalescent COVID-19.

Generated by immunoSEQ multiplex PCR, the TCRdb table keeps only in-frame clones and is missing some. The sample lists over 100,000 clones, around 84% occurring once. The TCR originated in a human donor in a cohort sampled during active COVID-19. Material for sequencing was peripheral blood.

The CDR3 spells CASSLHRGRQETQYF. CDR3 nucleotides: TGTGCCAGCAGCCTCCACAGGGGGAGACAAGAGACCCAGTACTTC. The chain employs TRBV5-8 and TRBJ2-5, with 8 bases lining up with TRBD1. Germline V gives CDR1 SGHTS, CDR2 YDEGEE. The trim removed 4 bases at V and 2 bases at J, leaving 7 bases unmatched. The CDR3 is made up of 15 amino acids.